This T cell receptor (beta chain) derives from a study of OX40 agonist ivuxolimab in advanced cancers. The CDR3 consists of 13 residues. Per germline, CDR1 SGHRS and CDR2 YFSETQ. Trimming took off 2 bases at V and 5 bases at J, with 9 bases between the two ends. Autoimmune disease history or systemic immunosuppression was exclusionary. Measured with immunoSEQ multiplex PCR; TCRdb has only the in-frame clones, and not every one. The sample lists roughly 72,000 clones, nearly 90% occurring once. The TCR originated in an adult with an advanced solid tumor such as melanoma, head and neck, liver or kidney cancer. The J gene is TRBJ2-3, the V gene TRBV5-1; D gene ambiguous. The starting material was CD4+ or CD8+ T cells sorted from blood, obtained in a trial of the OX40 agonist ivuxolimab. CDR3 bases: TGCGCCAGCAGCTTCTTGGGAAAAGATACGCAGTATTTT. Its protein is CASSFLGKDTQYF.